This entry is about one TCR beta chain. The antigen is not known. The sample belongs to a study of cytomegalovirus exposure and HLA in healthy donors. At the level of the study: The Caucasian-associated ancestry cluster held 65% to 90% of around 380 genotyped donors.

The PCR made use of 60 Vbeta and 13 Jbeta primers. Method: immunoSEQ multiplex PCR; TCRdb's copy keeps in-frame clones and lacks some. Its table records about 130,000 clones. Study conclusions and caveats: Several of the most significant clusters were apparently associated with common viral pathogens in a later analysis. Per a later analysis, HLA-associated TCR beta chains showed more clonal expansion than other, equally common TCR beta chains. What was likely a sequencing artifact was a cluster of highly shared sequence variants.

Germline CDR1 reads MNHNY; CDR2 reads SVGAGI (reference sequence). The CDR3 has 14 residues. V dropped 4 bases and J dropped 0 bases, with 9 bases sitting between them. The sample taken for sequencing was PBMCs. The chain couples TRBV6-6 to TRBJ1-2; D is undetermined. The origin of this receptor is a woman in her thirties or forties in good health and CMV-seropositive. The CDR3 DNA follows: TGTGCCAGCAGTTTGGCGGAAGCTAACTATGGCTACACCTTC. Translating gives CASSLAEANYGYTF.